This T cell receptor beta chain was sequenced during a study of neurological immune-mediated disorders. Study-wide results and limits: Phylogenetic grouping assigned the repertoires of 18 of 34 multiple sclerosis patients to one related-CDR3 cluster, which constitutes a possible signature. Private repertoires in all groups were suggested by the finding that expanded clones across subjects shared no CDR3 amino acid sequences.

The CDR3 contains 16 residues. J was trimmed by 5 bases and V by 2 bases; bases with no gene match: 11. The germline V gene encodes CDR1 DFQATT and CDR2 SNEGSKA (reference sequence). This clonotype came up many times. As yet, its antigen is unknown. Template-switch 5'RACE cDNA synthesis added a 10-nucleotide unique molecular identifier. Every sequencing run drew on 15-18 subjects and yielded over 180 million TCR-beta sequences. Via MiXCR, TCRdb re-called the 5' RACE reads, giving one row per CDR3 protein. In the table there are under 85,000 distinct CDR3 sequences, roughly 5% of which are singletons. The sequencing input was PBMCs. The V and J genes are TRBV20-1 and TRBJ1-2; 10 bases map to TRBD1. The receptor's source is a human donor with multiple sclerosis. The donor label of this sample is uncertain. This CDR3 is CSARPYDRGQLYGYTF. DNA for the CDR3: TGCAGTGCTAGACCTTACGACAGGGGGCAATTGTATGGCTACACCTTC.